This T cell receptor (beta chain) came from a study of regulatory T cells in long-lasting Graves disease. General study points: Relative to newly diagnosed Graves' patients, persistent ones had lower TCR diversity. Persistent disease samples used TRBV28, TRBJ1-2 and TRBJ2-5 preferentially.

The authors built TCR beta libraries using iRepertoire HTBI primers and Arm-PCR of CDR3 regions. MiXCR was run by TCRdb on the multiplex PCR reads, yielding one entry per CDR3 protein. The data hold 350,000 to 450,000 distinct CDR3 sequences, with approximately 15% observed a single time. The germline V and J ends were trimmed by 2 bases and 6 bases, with 8 bases remaining between them. The CDR3 spans 13 residues. The germline gives CDR1 LGHDT, CDR2 YNNKEL (reference sequence). As for time point: newly diagnosed GD, antithyroid drugs for less than 3 months. From RNA extracted from PBMCs, the TCR library was made. At least ten counts were recorded for this clonotype. Its antigen is unknown. These data were also filed under a second study, of T cells in Graves' hyperthyroidism and ophthalmopathy.

The specimen comprised peripheral blood mononuclear cells (PBMCs), sampled at new diagnosis, from a patient treated with antithyroid drugs. The TCR was taken from a woman between 40 and 55 years old with Graves disease. This chain uses TRBV3-1 with TRBJ2-1; D is ambiguous. In nucleotides, the CDR3 is TGTGCCAGCAGCCAAACGCTCAGCAATGAGCAGTTCTTC. Protein sequence: CASSQTLSNEQFF.